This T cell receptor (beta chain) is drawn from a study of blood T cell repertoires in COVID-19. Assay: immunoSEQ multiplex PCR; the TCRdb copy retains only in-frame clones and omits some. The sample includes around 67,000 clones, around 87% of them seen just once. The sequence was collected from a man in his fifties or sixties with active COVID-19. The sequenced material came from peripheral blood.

The CDR3 is CASSLVRKETQYF. The CDR3, as DNA: TGTGCCAGCAGCTTAGTCAGGAAGGAGACCCAGTACTTC. J is TRBJ2-5 and V is TRBV7-2; D unresolved. CDR1 and CDR2 (germline): SGHTA, FQGNSA. Between the trimmed V and J ends, which lost 1 base and 5 bases, there was a span of 8 bases. The CDR3 contains 13 residues.